The sequence of this T cell receptor (beta chain) was determined in a study of blood T cell repertoires in COVID-19. As for the study in general: From T cells, B-cell-depleted T cells, or PBMCs came the material, which was cDNA or gDNA.

TCRdb's table, derived via immunoSEQ multiplex PCR, lists solely in-frame clones and lacks some. The data show a few hundred thousand clones, 88% seen once. V lost 7 bases to trimming and J lost 1 base; unmatched junction nucleotides: 19. The CDR3 has 20 amino acids. Sequenced: peripheral blood. This clonotype was obtained from a woman aged 50 to 65 with active or convalescent COVID-19. The chain combines TRBV23-1 with TRBJ1-5, with 10 nucleotides matching TRBD1. TRBV23-1 is designated an ORF whose function remains uncertain. Here the CDR3 DNA reads TGCGCCAGCAAACCCCCCCTCCGGGACAGGGGAATGGTGAGCAATCAGCCCCAGCATTTT. It translates to CASKPPLRDRGMVSNQPQHF.